Sequencing of this T cell receptor beta chain was carried out in a study of OX40 agonist ivuxolimab in advanced cancers. Per germline, CDR1 SQVTM and CDR2 ANQGSEA. This CDR3 spans 15 amino acids. Trimming took off 3 bases at V and 5 bases at J, with 17 bases between the two ends. Using immunoSEQ multiplex PCR, the repertoire was profiled, and TCRdb retains in-frame clones only, with some absent. In the table there are approximately 77,000 clones, more than 80% of which are singletons. The material was CD4+ or CD8+ T cells sorted from blood, obtained in a trial of the OX40 agonist ivuxolimab. This sequence joins TRBV29-1 and TRBJ2-1; no clear D gene. This clonotype was sampled from an adult with an advanced solid tumor such as melanoma, head and neck, liver or kidney cancer. CDR3 residues: CSVDEGPILDNEQFF. CDR3 coding DNA: TGCAGCGTTGATGAAGGCCCTATCCTAGACAATGAGCAGTTCTTC.